One T cell receptor (beta chain) is described in this entry. The run depth of the assay was deep. Repertoires were generated with immunoSEQ multiplex PCR, while TCRdb's copy carries only in-frame clones and drops some. The table lists over a million clones, 95% to 99% of them singletons, with roughly 0.45% in the top ten. Germline CDR1 is SGHDT and CDR2 is YYEEEE. This CDR3 region has 12 residues. V was clipped by 5 bases and J by 9 bases, with 12 bases between them. This sample is drawn from a study of shared clonotypes between healthy human individuals. All donors were healthy HIV-negative adults lacking recent acute infections or vaccinations.

The sequenced sample consisted of naive CD4+ T cells sorted from blood. Described subset: CD45RA+ positively selected. This sequence joins TRBV5-6 and TRBJ1-5, with no clear D. This TCR came from a man aged 30 to 45 in good health. CDR3 in DNA: TGTGCCAGCAGTCAGGCCTCTTCGCCCCAGCATTTT. This codes for CASSQASSPQHF.